This TCR beta chain was observed in a study of blood T cell repertoires in COVID-19. Study as a whole: Samples came from the United States, Italy and Spain, spanning acute and convalescent COVID-19.

Authors' data handling: Amplification of reference gene primers provided the estimated nucleated cell counts. Sequencing was performed with immunoSEQ multiplex PCR; in TCRdb, only in-frame clones are kept and a portion is missing. That table supplies the V and J calls and clone size; D and trimming were determined from the DNA. The sample lists around 310,000 clones, around nine tenths occurring once. V dropped 4 bases and J dropped 3 bases, with 12 bases sitting between them. Germline values: CDR1 MNHEY, CDR2 SMNVEV (reference sequence). The CDR3 is 14 residues long. Participants spanned ages about 18 to 90 years and resided in roughly 22 US areas.

This chain connects TRBV27 to TRBJ1-1, with D unresolved. The material sequenced was PBMCs or T cells enriched from blood (not recorded which). This sequence originates from a woman younger than 45 who had recovered from COVID-19. DNA for the CDR3: TGTGCCAGCAGTTCCCCCGCGGCCCACACTGAAGCTTTCTTT. Residues: CASSSPAAHTEAFF.